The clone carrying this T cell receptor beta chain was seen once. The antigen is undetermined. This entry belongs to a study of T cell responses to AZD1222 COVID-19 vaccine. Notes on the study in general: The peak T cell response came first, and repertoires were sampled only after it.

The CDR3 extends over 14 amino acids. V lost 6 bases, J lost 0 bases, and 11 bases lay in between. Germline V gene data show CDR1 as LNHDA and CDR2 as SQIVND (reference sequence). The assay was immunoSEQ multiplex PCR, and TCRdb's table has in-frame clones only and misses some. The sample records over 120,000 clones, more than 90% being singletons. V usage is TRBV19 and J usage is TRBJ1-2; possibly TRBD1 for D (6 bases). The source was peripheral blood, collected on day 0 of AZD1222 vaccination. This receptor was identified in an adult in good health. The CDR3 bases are TGTGCCAGTAGCCGACAGGAGACTAACTATGGCTACACCTTC. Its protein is CASSRQETNYGYTF.